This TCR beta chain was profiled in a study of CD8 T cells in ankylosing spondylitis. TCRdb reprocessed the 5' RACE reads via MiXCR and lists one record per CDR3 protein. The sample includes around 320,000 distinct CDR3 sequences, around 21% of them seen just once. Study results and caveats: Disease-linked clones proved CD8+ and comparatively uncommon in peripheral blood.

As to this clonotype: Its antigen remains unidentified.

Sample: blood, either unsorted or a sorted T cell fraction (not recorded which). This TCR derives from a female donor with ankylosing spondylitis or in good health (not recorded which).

CDR3 nucleotide sequence: TGTGCCAGCAGCGTAGGGCCCCAGGCTTCCTACGAGCAGTACTTC. It encodes CASSVGPQASYEQYF. J is TRBJ2-7 and V is TRBV9; D gene unclear. The V gene's germline CDR1 is SGDLS and CDR2 YYNGEE. Trimming shortened V by 0 bases and J by 1 base, and 11 bases separated the two germline ends. This CDR3 region has 15 residues.